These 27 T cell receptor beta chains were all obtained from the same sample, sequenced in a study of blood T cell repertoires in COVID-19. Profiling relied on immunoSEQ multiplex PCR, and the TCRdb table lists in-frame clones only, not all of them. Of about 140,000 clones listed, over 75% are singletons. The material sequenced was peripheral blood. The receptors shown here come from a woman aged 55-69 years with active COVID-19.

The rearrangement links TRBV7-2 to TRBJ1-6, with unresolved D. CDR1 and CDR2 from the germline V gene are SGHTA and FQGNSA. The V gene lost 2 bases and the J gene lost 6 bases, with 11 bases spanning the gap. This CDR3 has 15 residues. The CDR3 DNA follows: TGTGCCAGCAGCTTATCTCGGGGTGGTAATTCACCCCTCCACTTT. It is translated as CASSLSRGGNSPLHF.

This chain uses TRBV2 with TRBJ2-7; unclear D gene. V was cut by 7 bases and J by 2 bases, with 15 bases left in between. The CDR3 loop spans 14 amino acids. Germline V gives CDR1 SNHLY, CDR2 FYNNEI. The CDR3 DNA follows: TGTGCCAGCAACACAATGAAGGAGCCCTACGAGCAGTACTTC. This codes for CASNTMKEPYEQYF.

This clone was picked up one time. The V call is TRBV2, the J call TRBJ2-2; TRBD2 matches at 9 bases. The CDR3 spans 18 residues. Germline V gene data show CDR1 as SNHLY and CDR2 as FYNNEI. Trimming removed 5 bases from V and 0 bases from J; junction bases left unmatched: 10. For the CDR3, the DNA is TGTGCCAGCAGTTCTATAAATAGCGGGAGCCCGAACACCGGGGAGCTGTTTTTT. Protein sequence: CASSSINSGSPNTGELFF.

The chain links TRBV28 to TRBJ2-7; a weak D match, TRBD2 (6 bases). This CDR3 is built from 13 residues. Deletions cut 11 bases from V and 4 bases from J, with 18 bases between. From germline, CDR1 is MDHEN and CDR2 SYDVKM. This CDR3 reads CAAAGGVVYEQYF. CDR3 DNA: TGTGCCGCGGCGGGCGGGGTGGTGTACGAGCAGTACTTC.

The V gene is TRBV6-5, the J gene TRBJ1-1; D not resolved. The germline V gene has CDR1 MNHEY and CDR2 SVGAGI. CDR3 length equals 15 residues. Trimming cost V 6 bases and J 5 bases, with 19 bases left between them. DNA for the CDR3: TGTGCCAGCAGATGGCGGGCGGGGATGGGGACTGAAGCTTTCTTT. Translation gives CASRWRAGMGTEAFF.

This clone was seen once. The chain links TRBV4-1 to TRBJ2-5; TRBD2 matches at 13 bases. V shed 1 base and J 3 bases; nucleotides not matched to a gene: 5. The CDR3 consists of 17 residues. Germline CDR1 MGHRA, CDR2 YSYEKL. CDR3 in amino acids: CASSQGPGLAGEETQYF. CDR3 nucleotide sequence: TGCGCCAGCAGCCAAGGCCCCGGACTAGCGGGGGAAGAGACCCAGTACTTC.

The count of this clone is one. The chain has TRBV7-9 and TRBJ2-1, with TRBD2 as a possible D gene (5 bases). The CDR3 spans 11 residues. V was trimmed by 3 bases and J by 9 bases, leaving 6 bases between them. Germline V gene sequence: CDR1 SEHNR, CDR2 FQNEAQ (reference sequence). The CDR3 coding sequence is TGTGCCAGCAGCTTCGGAGGTGAGCAGTTCTTC. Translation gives CASSFGGEQFF.

CDR3: CASSQTGVNEKLFF. DNA for the CDR3: TGCGCCAGCAGCCAGACAGGGGTTAATGAAAAACTGTTTTTT. The chain uses TRBV10-2 and TRBJ1-4, with TRBD1 identical over 8 bases. The germline V gene encodes CDR1 WSHSY and CDR2 SAAADI. V was clipped by 6 bases and J by 4 bases; unmatched bases: 4. The CDR3 extends over 14 amino acids.

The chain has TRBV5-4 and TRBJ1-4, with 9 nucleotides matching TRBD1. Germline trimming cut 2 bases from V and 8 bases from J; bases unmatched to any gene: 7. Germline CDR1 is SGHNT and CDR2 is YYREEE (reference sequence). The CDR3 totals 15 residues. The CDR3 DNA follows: TGTGCCAGCAGCTTATCCGGGACAGGGAGGGAAAAACTGTTTTTT. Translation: CASSLSGTGREKLFF.

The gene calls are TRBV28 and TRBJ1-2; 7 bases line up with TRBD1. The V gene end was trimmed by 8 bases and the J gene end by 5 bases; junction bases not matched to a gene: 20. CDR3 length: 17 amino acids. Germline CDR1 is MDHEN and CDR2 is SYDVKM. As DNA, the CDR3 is TGTGCCAGCTTCAAATTTGGACAGGCGTCACCCCCTTATGGCTACACCTTC. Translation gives CASFKFGQASPPYGYTF.

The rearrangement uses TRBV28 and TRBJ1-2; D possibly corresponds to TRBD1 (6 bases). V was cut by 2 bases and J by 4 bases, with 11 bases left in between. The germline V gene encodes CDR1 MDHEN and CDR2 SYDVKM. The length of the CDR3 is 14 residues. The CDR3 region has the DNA TGTGCCAGCAGTTTAGGGGGCACGACCTATGGCTACACCTTC. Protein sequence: CASSLGGTTYGYTF.

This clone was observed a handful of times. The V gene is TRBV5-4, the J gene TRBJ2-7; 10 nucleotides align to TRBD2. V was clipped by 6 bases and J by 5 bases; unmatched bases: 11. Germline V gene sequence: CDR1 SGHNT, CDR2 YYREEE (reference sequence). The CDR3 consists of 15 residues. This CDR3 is CASNLMGSGRDEQYF. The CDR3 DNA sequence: TGTGCCAGCAACCTAATGGGAAGCGGGAGGGACGAGCAGTACTTC. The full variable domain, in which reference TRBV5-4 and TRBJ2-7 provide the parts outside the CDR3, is ETGVTQSPTHLIKTRGQQVTLRCSSQSGHNTVSWYQQALGQGPQFIFQYYREEENGRGNFPPRFSGLQFPNYSSELNVNALELDDSALYLCASNLMGSGRDEQYFGPGTRLTVT.

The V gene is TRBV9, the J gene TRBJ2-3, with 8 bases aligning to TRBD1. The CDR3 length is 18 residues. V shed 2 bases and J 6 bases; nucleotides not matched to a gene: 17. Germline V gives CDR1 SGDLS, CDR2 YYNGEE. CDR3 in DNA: TGTGCCAGCAGCGTCCCTAGAACCGGGACAGGTCCCACGGATACGCAGTATTTT. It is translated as CASSVPRTGTGPTDTQYF.

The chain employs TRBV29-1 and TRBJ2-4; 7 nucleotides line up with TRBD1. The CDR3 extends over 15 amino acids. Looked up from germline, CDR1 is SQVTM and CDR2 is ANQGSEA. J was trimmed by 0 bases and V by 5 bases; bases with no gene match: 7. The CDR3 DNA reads TGCAGCGTTACCGTGACAGGGATAGCCAAAAACATTCAGTACTTC. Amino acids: CSVTVTGIAKNIQYF.

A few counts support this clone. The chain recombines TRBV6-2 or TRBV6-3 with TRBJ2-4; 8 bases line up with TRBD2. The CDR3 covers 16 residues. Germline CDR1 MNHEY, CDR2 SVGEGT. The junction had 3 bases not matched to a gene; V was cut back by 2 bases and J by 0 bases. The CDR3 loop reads CASSYPLAGAKNIQYF. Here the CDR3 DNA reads TGTGCCAGCAGTTACCCCCTAGCGGGAGCCAAAAACATTCAGTACTTC.

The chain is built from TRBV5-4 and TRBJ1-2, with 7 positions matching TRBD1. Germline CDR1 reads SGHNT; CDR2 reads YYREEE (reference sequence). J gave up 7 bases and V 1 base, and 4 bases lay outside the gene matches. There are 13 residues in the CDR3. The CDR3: CASSLRRGRGYTF. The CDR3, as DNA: TGTGCCAGCAGCTTGCGGAGGGGGCGTGGCTACACCTTC. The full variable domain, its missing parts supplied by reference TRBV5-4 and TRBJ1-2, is ETGVTQSPTHLIKTRGQQVTLRCSSQSGHNTVSWYQQALGQGPQFIFQYYREEENGRGNFPPRFSGLQFPNYSSELNVNALELDDSALYLCASSLRRGRGYTFGSGTRLTVV.

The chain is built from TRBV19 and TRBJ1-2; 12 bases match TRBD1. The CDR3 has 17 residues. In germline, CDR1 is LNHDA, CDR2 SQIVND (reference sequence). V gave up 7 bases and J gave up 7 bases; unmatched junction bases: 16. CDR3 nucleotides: TGTGCCAGTAAACCCTTAACCTCGGGACAGGGGGCATTTGGCTACACCTTC. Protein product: CASKPLTSGQGAFGYTF.

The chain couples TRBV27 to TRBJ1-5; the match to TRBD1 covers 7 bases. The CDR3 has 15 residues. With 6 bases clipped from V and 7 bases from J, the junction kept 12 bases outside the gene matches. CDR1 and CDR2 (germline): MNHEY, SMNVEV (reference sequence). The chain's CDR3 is CASRKLDRLDQPQHF. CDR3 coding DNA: TGTGCCAGCAGAAAATTGGACAGGCTAGACCAGCCCCAGCATTTT.

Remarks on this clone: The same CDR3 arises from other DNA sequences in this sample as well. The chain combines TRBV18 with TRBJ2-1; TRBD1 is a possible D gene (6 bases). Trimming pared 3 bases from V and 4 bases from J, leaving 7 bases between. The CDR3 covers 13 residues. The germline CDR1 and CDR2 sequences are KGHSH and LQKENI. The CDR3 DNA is TGTGCCAGCTCACCCCAGGGGTACAATGAGCAGTTCTTC. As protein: CASSPQGYNEQFF.

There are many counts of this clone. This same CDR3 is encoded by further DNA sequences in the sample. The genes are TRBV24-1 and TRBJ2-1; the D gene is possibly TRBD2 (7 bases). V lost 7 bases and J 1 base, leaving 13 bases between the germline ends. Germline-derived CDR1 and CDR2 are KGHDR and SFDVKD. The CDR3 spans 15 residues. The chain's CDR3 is CATRGRGESYNEQFF. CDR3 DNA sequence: TGTGCCACCAGGGGGAGGGGGGAATCCTACAATGAGCAGTTCTTC.

CDR3 sequence: CASSTSGRVNTGELFF. The CDR3 nucleotides read TGCGCCAGCAGTACTAGCGGGAGAGTCAACACCGGGGAGCTGTTTTTT. The V gene is TRBV5-1, the J gene TRBJ2-2; 11 bases agree with TRBD2. The CDR3 runs 16 residues. J was trimmed by 2 bases and V by 5 bases; bases with no gene match: 5. Germline V gene lookup returns CDR1 SGHRS and CDR2 YFSETQ.

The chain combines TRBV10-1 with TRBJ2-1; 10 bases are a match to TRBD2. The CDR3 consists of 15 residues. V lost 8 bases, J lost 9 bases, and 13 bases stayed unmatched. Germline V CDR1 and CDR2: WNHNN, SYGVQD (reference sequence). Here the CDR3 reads CASSRASGSKIEQFF. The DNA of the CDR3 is TGCGCCAGCTCCCGGGCTAGCGGGAGTAAGATTGAGCAGTTCTTC.

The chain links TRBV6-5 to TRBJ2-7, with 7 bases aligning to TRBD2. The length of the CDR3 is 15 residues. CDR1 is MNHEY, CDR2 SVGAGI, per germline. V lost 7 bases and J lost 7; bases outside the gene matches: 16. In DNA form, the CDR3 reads TGTGCCAGCAAGTGGCGGACTAGATCGGCGGAGGAGCAGTACTTC. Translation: CASKWRTRSAEEQYF.

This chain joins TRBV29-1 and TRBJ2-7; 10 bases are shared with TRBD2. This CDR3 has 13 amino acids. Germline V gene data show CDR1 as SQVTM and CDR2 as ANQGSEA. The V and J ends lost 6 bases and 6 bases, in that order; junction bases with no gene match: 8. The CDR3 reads CSVASGRGSEQYF. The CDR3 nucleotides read TGCAGCGTCGCGAGCGGGAGGGGTTCCGAGCAGTACTTC.

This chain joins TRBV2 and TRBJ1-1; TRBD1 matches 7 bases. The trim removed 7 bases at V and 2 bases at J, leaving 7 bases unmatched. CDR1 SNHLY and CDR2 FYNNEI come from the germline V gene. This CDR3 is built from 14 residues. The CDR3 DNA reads TGTGCCAGCACCTCGGGACAGCCAAACACTGAAGCTTTCTTT. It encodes CASTSGQPNTEAFF.

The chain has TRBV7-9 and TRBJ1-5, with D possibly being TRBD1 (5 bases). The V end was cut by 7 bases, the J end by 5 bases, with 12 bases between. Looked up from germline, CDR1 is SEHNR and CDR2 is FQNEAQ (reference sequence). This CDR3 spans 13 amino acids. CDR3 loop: CASTAGDYQPQHF. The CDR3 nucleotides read TGTGCCAGCACCGCGGGGGACTATCAGCCCCAGCATTTT.

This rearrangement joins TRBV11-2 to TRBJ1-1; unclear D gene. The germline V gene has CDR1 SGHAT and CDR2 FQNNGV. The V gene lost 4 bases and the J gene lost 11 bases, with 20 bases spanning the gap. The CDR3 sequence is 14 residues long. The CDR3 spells CASSYLDRGRRAFF. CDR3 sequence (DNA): TGTGCCAGCAGCTACCTCGACCGCGGGAGGAGGGCTTTCTTT.